These 10 T cell receptor beta chains share one sample of origin, sequenced in a study of cytomegalovirus exposure and HLA in healthy donors. PCR employed 60 Vbeta and 13 Jbeta primers. Data came from immunoSEQ multiplex PCR; TCRdb stores just in-frame clones and leaves some out. Of more than 85,000 clones in the sample, 65% to 85% were seen once. Sequencing was carried out using PBMCs. Receptors were obtained from a male donor in good health and CMV-seronegative.

The J gene is TRBJ2-4, the V gene TRBV5-8; TRBD1 is a possible D gene (6 bases). CDR3 length equals 17 residues. The V end lost 2 bases, the J end lost 2 bases, and 17 bases lay between the germline ends. Per germline, CDR1 SGHTS and CDR2 YDEGEE. CDR3 sequence: CASSFSLQTGSKNIQYF. CDR3 DNA sequence: TGTGCCAGCAGCTTCTCCCTTCAGACAGGCTCCAAAAACATTCAGTACTTC.

V is TRBV4-3 and J is TRBJ2-3, with 11 nucleotides matching TRBD2. Trimming took 0 bases from V and 4 from J; bases not matched to a gene: 12. Germline CDR1 is LGHNA and CDR2 is YSLEER. The CDR3 spans 19 residues. CDR3 amino acids: CASSQDSSSGRAFPDTQYF. Written as DNA, the CDR3 is TGCGCCAGCAGCCAAGATTCAAGTAGCGGGAGGGCCTTTCCAGATACGCAGTATTTT.

CDR3 in amino acids: CASSYEGGETQYF. The CDR3 coding sequence is TGTGCCAGCAGTTATGAGGGGGGGGAGACCCAGTACTTC. The chain combines TRBV6-6 with TRBJ2-5; D is perhaps TRBD2 (7 bases). Trimming removed 3 bases from V and 5 bases from J, with 10 bases in between. The V gene's germline CDR1 is MNHNY and CDR2 SVGAGI (reference sequence). This CDR3 contains 13 residues.

The gene calls are TRBV5-4 and TRBJ2-2; no definite D call. Germline CDR1 SGHNT, CDR2 YYREEE (reference sequence). CDR3 size: 15 residues. Trimming took off 0 bases at V and 0 bases at J, with 6 bases between the two ends. CDR3 sequence (DNA): TGTGCCAGCAGCTTGGTGGCTCCGAACACCGGGGAGCTGTTTTTT. Translation: CASSLVAPNTGELFF.

V usage is TRBV5-4 and J usage is TRBJ2-3; TRBD2 is a possible D gene (7 bases). CDR3 length equals 20 residues. Trimming removed 3 bases from V and 0 bases from J, with 26 bases in between. The germline V gene encodes CDR1 SGHNT and CDR2 YYREEE (reference sequence). The CDR3 is CASSWGASGPWGDSTDTQYF. CDR3 nucleotide sequence: TGTGCCAGCAGCTGGGGGGCTAGCGGCCCGTGGGGGGACAGCACAGATACGCAGTATTTT.

The chain recombines TRBV27 with TRBJ2-6; D is undetermined. Trimming pared 3 bases from V and 3 bases from J, leaving 6 bases between. This CDR3 has 14 residues. Germline CDR1 reads MNHEY; CDR2 reads SMNVEV (reference sequence). The CDR3 sequence is CASSLSGGANVLTF. The CDR3 region has the DNA TGTGCCAGCAGTTTGTCGGGTGGGGCCAACGTCCTGACTTTC.

The chain carries TRBV7-9 and TRBJ2-7; tentative D call: TRBD2 (6 bases). Germline CDR1 and CDR2: SEHNR and FQNEAQ (reference sequence). V lost 6 bases, J lost 6 bases, and 12 bases lay in between. The CDR3 contains 12 residues. The CDR3 region is CASRGGDGEQYF. CDR3 coding DNA: TGTGCCAGCAGAGGAGGGGACGGCGAGCAGTACTTC.

V and J are TRBV27 and TRBJ2-1; perhaps TRBD2 as D (5 bases). This CDR3 has 13 residues. Germline V gene sequence: CDR1 MNHEY, CDR2 SMNVEV (reference sequence). V shed 3 bases and J shed 7 bases, with 10 bases lying between them. CDR3 nucleotide sequence: TGTGCCAGCAGTTTCCCCCCGGGGAATGAGCAGTTCTTC. Its protein product is CASSFPPGNEQFF.

The CDR3 loop reads CASSPFVGRAGGNTGELFF. CDR3 nucleotide sequence: TGTGCCAGCAGTCCATTCGTCGGGAGGGCGGGCGGGAACACCGGGGAGCTGTTTTTT. This rearrangement joins TRBV28 to TRBJ2-2; 8 bases are a match to TRBD2. Germline-derived CDR1 and CDR2 are MDHEN and SYDVKM. This CDR3 has 19 amino acids. Trimming at V came to 5 bases and at J to 1 base, leaving 15 bases not matched to a gene.

The rearrangement links TRBV7-3 to TRBJ2-1; the D gene is possibly TRBD2 (6 bases). V lost 6 bases and J lost 1, with 13 bases in between. Germline V lookup: CDR1 SGHTA, CDR2 FQGTGA. The CDR3 loop spans 15 amino acids. As DNA, the CDR3 is TGTGCCAGCAGGGCCGGGACTTCTTCCTACAATGAGCAGTTCTTC. Translating it yields CASRAGTSSYNEQFF.